The 16 T cell receptor beta chains reported below all come from one sample, sequenced in a study of identical twins. From the 5' RACE reads, TCRdb called clonotypes with MiXCR, one entry per CDR3 protein. The repertoire holds some 760,000 distinct CDR3 sequences, with about 20% as singletons. These sequences were also reported in another study, on T cells expressing NK-cell markers.

Material: PBMCs. These receptors were collected from a woman aged 18-29 years in good health.

This clonotype was counted a few times. V gene TRBV12-3 or TRBV12-4 combines with J gene TRBJ2-5, with 8 bases matching TRBD1. The CDR3 consists of 13 residues. V lost 6 bases to trimming and J lost 5 bases; unmatched junction nucleotides: 5. CDR3 nucleotides: TGTGCCAGCAGCACCTACAGGGGGGAGACCCAGTACTTC. Amino acid sequence: CASSTYRGETQYF.

J is TRBJ2-7 and V is TRBV9; D possibly uses TRBD1 or TRBD2 (5 bases each). The CDR3 runs 14 residues. The germline gives CDR1 SGDLS, CDR2 YYNGEE. V shed 3 bases and J shed 4 bases, with 14 bases lying between them. The CDR3 region is CASSARDGSYEQYF. The CDR3, as DNA: TGTGCCAGCAGCGCCCGGGACGGATCATACGAGCAGTACTTC.

This rearrangement joins TRBV20-1 to TRBJ2-7, with D perhaps matching TRBD2 (6 bases). The CDR3 length is 13 residues. Trimming cost V 8 bases and J 3 bases, with 17 bases left between them. CDR1 and CDR2 from the germline V gene are DFQATT and SNEGSKA (reference sequence). CDR3 protein: CSLRLGASYEQYF. The CDR3 DNA reads as TGCAGTCTTAGACTAGGCGCGAGCTACGAGCAGTACTTC.

This rearrangement joins TRBV20-1 to TRBJ2-5; 12 bases line up with TRBD2. Germline V gene data show CDR1 as DFQATT and CDR2 as SNEGSKA (reference sequence). J gave up 5 bases and V 6 bases, and 13 bases lay outside the gene matches. The CDR3 spans 16 residues. The CDR3 DNA follows: TGCAGTGCCGAGAGGGCTAGCGGGGGGGCCTGGGAGACCCAGTACTTC. As protein: CSAERASGGAWETQYF.

A single count supports this clonotype. The chain combines TRBV12-3 or TRBV12-4 with TRBJ2-5, with D perhaps being TRBD1 or TRBD2 (5 bases each). The CDR3 covers 14 residues. The V and J ends lost 5 bases and 5 bases respectively, with 15 bases between them. This CDR3 reads CASSPFGAGETQYF. The CDR3 DNA reads as TGTGCCAGCAGTCCATTCGGGGCAGGGGAGACCCAGTACTTC.

The J gene is TRBJ2-6, the V gene TRBV3-1, with TRBD2 as a possible D gene (6 bases). The CDR3 contains 15 residues. Germline V CDR1 and CDR2: LGHDT, YNNKEL (reference sequence). Trimming shortened V by 5 bases and J by 2 bases, and 10 bases separated the two germline ends. The CDR3 region is CASSRAGTGANVLTF. In DNA form, the CDR3 reads TGTGCCAGCAGCAGGGCGGGGACTGGGGCCAACGTCCTGACTTTC.

This clonotype occurred many times. The CDR3 sequence is CSARGRATNEQFF. The CDR3 region has the DNA TGCAGTGCGAGGGGCAGGGCGACGAATGAGCAGTTCTTC. V usage is TRBV20-1 and J usage is TRBJ2-1; D might be TRBD1 or TRBD2, each matching 5 bases. V was cut by 6 bases and J by 7 bases, with 16 bases left in between. Germline loops: CDR1 DFQATT, CDR2 SNEGSKA (reference sequence). The CDR3 sequence is 13 residues long.

This clonotype came up a few times. V is TRBV10-3 and J is TRBJ1-2; TRBD1 agrees at 8 bases. The length of the CDR3 is 17 residues. With 0 bases clipped from V and 2 bases from J, the junction kept 8 bases outside the gene matches. Germline assignment: CDR1 ENHRY and CDR2 SYGVKD. The CDR3 sequence: CAISESGTGATNYGYTF. The DNA of the CDR3 is TGTGCCATCAGTGAGTCCGGGACAGGAGCTACCAACTATGGCTACACCTTC.

Many counts were recorded for this clonotype. The chain employs TRBV24-1 and TRBJ2-3; the D is unclear. The CDR3 length is 12 residues. CDR1 and CDR2 from the germline V gene are KGHDR and SFDVKD. The germline V and J ends were trimmed by 3 bases and 2 bases, with 2 bases remaining between them. The CDR3 region is CATSDVTDTQYF. Here the CDR3 DNA reads TGTGCCACCAGTGATGTCACAGATACGCAGTATTTT.

The DNA for the CDR3 is TGTGCCAGCAGCTTACAAAGAGGGCTCGATGAGCAGTTCTTC. This translates into CASSLQRGLDEQFF. The V and J genes are TRBV11-2 and TRBJ2-1; D possibly corresponds to TRBD2 (5 bases). CDR1 SGHAT and CDR2 FQNNGV come from the germline V gene. The CDR3 is 14 residues long. Trimming shortened V by 2 bases and J by 8 bases, and 13 bases separated the two germline ends.

In its sample, this clonotype was seen a few times. The chain has TRBV6-1 and TRBJ2-5; 12 bases map to TRBD2. Per the germline V gene, CDR1 is MNHNS and CDR2 is SASEGT. The CDR3 runs 16 residues. With V trimmed by 7 bases and J by 0 bases, 6 bases remained unmatched. This CDR3 reads CASILGLAGHQETQYF. The CDR3 bases are TGTGCCAGCATTCTTGGACTAGCGGGGCACCAAGAGACCCAGTACTTC.

This clonotype was detected a few times. V is TRBV20-1 and J is TRBJ2-1, with TRBD2 matching 9 bases. Germline lookup yields CDR1 DFQATT and CDR2 SNEGSKA (reference sequence). The length of the CDR3 is 15 residues. With V trimmed by 2 bases and J by 7 bases, 9 bases remained unmatched. The CDR3 DNA sequence: TGCAGTGCTAGAAGAGCGGGAGGTAGCGGGAATGAGCAGTTCTTC. This sequence encodes CSARRAGGSGNEQFF.

This clonotype was detected ten times or more. The chain employs TRBV7-9 and TRBJ1-2, with TRBD1 as a possible D gene (6 bases). The CDR3 totals 13 residues. Germline V gene data show CDR1 as SEHNR and CDR2 as FQNEAQ (reference sequence). Trimming took off 3 bases at V and 7 bases at J, with 12 bases between the two ends. This CDR3 reads CASSFGGRSGYTF. The CDR3 nucleotides are TGTGCCAGCAGCTTTGGGGGGCGAAGTGGCTACACCTTC.

V gene TRBV25-1 combines with J gene TRBJ1-1; 10 positions match TRBD1. The V gene's germline CDR1 is MGHDK and CDR2 SYGVNS. J lost 5 bases, V lost 8 bases, and 11 bases had no gene match. The CDR3 extends over 15 amino acids. The chain's CDR3 is CASGGDRGLATEAFF. The CDR3 region has the DNA TGTGCCAGCGGGGGGGACAGGGGTTTGGCGACTGAAGCTTTCTTT.

This clonotype was counted between two and nine times. V usage is TRBV20-1 and J usage is TRBJ1-6; weak D call: TRBD1 (5 bases). CDR1 is DFQATT and CDR2 is SNEGSKA in the germline V gene (reference sequence). Trimming left V 3 bases short and J 0 bases short, with 6 bases between. The length of the CDR3 is 14 residues. DNA of the CDR3: TGCAGTGCTAGCGACAGCTCCTATAATTCACCCCTCCACTTT. Its translation: CSASDSSYNSPLHF.

This clonotype has only a few counts. V gene TRBV5-5 combines with J gene TRBJ1-2; TRBD1 agrees at 8 bases. This CDR3 region has 13 residues. Unmatched junction bases numbered 5, after V lost 2 bases and J lost 8 bases. Per the germline V gene, CDR1 is SGHKS and CDR2 is YYEKEE (reference sequence). Written as DNA, the CDR3 is TGTGCCAGCAGCTTTACAGGGGGTCAGGGCTACACCTTC. It codes for CASSFTGGQGYTF. The variable domain in full, completed from reference TRBV5-5 and TRBJ1-2, reads DAGVTQSPTHLIKTRGQQVTLRCSPISGHKSVSWYQQVLGQGPQFIFQYYEKEERGRGNFPDRFSARQFPNYSSELNVNALLLGDSALYLCASSFTGGQGYTFGSGTRLTVV.